The 21 T cell receptor beta chains given below trace back to one sample, sequenced in a study of CD8 T cells in Susac syndrome. Random-hexamer reverse transcription was applied to about 0.5 to 1 ug RNA. TCRdb reprocessed the immunoSEQ multiplex PCR reads with MiXCR, giving one entry per CDR3 protein. The repertoire has about 160,000 distinct CDR3 sequences, 95% to 96% of them found once; the top ten carry around 0.12%. Sequencing was carried out using CD4+ T cells from PBMCs. The receptors originated from a human donor with Susac syndrome.

The chain joins TRBV7-9 to TRBJ2-5; D is possibly TRBD1 or TRBD2 (6 bases each). V was shortened by 5 bases and J by 7 bases, with 17 bases between the two germline ends. CDR1 and CDR2 (germline): SEHNR, FQNEAQ (reference sequence). This CDR3 contains 14 residues. In DNA form, the CDR3 reads TGTGCCAGCAGCCCCGGGGGCACCCTTCCGACCCAGTACTTC. Encoded protein: CASSPGGTLPTQYF.

This clonotype occurred once. V usage is TRBV20-1 and J usage is TRBJ1-5; 9 nucleotides match TRBD1. V shed 5 bases and J 2 bases; nucleotides not matched to a gene: 4. CDR3 length: 14 residues. The germline gives CDR1 DFQATT, CDR2 SNEGSKA (reference sequence). The CDR3: CSAGRTGGNQPQHF. In nucleotides, the CDR3 is TGCAGTGCTGGTAGGACAGGGGGCAATCAGCCCCAGCATTTT.

This clonotype was picked up a small number of times. The rearrangement joins TRBV11-2 to TRBJ2-1, with D unresolved. The ends were cut back, 2 bases at V and 6 bases at J, with 5 bases in the middle. The CDR3 loop spans 12 amino acids. The germline gives CDR1 SGHAT, CDR2 FQNNGV. The CDR3 DNA reads TGTGCCAGCAGCTTAAAGGGCAATGAGCAGTTCTTC. This encodes CASSLKGNEQFF. The full variable domain, with the rest looked up from reference TRBV11-2 and TRBJ2-1, is EAGVAQSPRYKIIEKRQSVAFWCNPISGHATLYWYQQILGQGPKLLIQFQNNGVVDDSQLPKDRFSAERLKGVDSTLKIQPAKLEDSAVYLCASSLKGNEQFFGPGTRLTVL.

This clonotype is a singleton in its sample. V usage is TRBV7-9 and J usage is TRBJ1-4, with a weak D call TRBD1 (5 bases). Per germline, CDR1 SEHNR and CDR2 FQNEAQ (reference sequence). Between the trimmed V and J ends, which lost 1 base and 8 bases, there was a span of 11 bases. This CDR3 region has 14 residues. CDR3 loop: CASSLDGAREKLFF. CDR3 DNA: TGTGCCAGCAGCTTAGATGGGGCCCGGGAAAAACTGTTTTTT.

The chain links TRBV10-3 to TRBJ2-6; tentatively, D is TRBD2 (6 bases). Germline CDR1 is ENHRY and CDR2 is SYGVKD. V dropped 6 bases and J dropped 6 bases, with 15 bases sitting between them. This CDR3 is built from 15 residues. DNA of the CDR3: TGTGCCATCAGCTCAGGAGGGACTCAGGCCAACGTCCTGACTTTC. This codes for CAISSGGTQANVLTF.

The chain uses TRBV3-1 and TRBJ2-1; 14 nucleotides line up with TRBD2. CDR1 LGHDT and CDR2 YNNKEL come from the germline V gene (reference sequence). V was pared by 4 bases and J by 3 bases, with 8 bases of the junction left unmatched. There are 18 residues in the CDR3. The CDR3 region is CASSPRTSGGLLYNEQFF. DNA for the CDR3: TGTGCCAGCAGCCCCCGGACTAGCGGGGGGCTACTCTACAATGAGCAGTTCTTC.

V usage is TRBV20-1 and J usage is TRBJ1-1; possibly TRBD1 for D (6 bases). V dropped 6 bases and J dropped 5 bases, with 16 bases sitting between them. Per the germline V gene, CDR1 is DFQATT and CDR2 is SNEGSKA (reference sequence). The CDR3 spans 13 residues. Here the CDR3 DNA reads TGCAGTGCCCCTATTCCGGGGGCAACTGAAGCTTTCTTT. Its translation: CSAPIPGATEAFF.

This chain links TRBV20-1 with TRBJ2-1; 8 bases match TRBD1. From germline, CDR1 is DFQATT and CDR2 SNEGSKA (reference sequence). CDR3 length equals 17 residues. J gave up 0 bases and V 0 bases, and 7 bases lay outside the gene matches. The CDR3 protein is CSARDLRTGTSYNEQFF. Written as DNA, the CDR3 is TGCAGTGCTAGAGATCTCAGGACAGGGACCTCCTACAATGAGCAGTTCTTC.

The J gene is TRBJ1-1, the V gene TRBV18; D gene unclear. The germline V and J ends were trimmed by 9 bases and 0 bases, with 11 bases remaining between them. Germline loops: CDR1 KGHSH, CDR2 LQKENI. The CDR3 contains 13 residues. The CDR3 DNA reads TGTGCCAGTTCAGAGAGAATGAACACTGAAGCTTTCTTT. The encoded protein is CASSERMNTEAFF.

This chain connects TRBV29-1 to TRBJ2-5; D remains unclear. The V and J ends lost 3 bases and 5 bases respectively, with 7 bases between them. This CDR3 is 11 amino acids long. The germline gives CDR1 SQVTM, CDR2 ANQGSEA. CDR3 DNA sequence: TGCAGCGTTGAGGCTGGCGAGACCCAGTACTTC. It is translated as CSVEAGETQYF.

This rearrangement joins TRBV28 to TRBJ2-1; D not certain. CDR3 length: 13 residues. V was shortened by 6 bases and J by 11 bases, with 17 bases between the two germline ends. The V gene's germline CDR1 is MDHEN and CDR2 SYDVKM. The CDR3 here is CASSPPLASKQFF. The CDR3 coding sequence is TGTGCCAGCAGCCCACCCCTCGCTTCTAAGCAGTTCTTC.

For the CDR3, the DNA is TGTGCCAGCAGCCCGAGGGACTTACGCTACGAGCAGTACTTC. Protein sequence: CASSPRDLRYEQYF. The V gene is TRBV12-3 or TRBV12-4, the J gene TRBJ2-7, with D possibly TRBD2 on 6 matching bases. Deletions cut 6 bases from V and 3 bases from J, with 15 bases between. CDR3 size: 14 residues.

The CDR3 DNA sequence: TGTGCCAGCAGCGCCGACAGGGGGTCGGATACGCAGTATTTT. Its translation: CASSADRGSDTQYF. The chain employs TRBV9 and TRBJ2-3, with 9 bases aligning to TRBD1. The CDR3 is 14 amino acids. The germline V gene encodes CDR1 SGDLS and CDR2 YYNGEE. J lost 6 bases, V lost 3 bases, and 5 bases had no gene match.

The chain employs TRBV24-1 and TRBJ2-3, with D possibly being TRBD1 (6 bases). CDR1 and CDR2 (germline): KGHDR, SFDVKD. CDR3 length equals 14 residues. Between the trimmed V and J ends, which lost 5 bases and 5 bases, there was a span of 13 bases. The chain's CDR3 is CATSGYRVRDTQYF. As DNA, the CDR3 is TGTGCCACCAGTGGGTACAGGGTTAGAGATACGCAGTATTTT.

This clonotype was counted a single time. This chain links TRBV9 with TRBJ1-1; no clear D gene. Germline CDR1 is SGDLS and CDR2 is YYNGEE. Trimming stripped 4 bases from V and 0 bases from J, with 10 bases between. This CDR3 has 14 residues. CDR3 loop: CASSPDTMNTEAFF. The CDR3 coding sequence is TGTGCCAGCAGCCCAGACACCATGAACACTGAAGCTTTCTTT. Full variable domain (outside the CDR3, taken from reference TRBV9 and TRBJ1-1): DSGVTQTPKHLITATGQRVTLRCSPRSGDLSVYWYQQSLDQGLQFLIQYYNGEERAKGNILERFSAQQFPDLHSELNLSSLELGDSALYFCASSPDTMNTEAFFGQGTRLTVV.

The chain employs TRBV20-1 and TRBJ1-1; the D gene is possibly TRBD1 (5 bases). Germline V gene data show CDR1 as DFQATT and CDR2 as SNEGSKA (reference sequence). The CDR3 contains 14 residues. The V end lost 1 base, the J end lost 5 bases, and 14 bases lay between the germline ends. The CDR3 nucleotides are TGCAGTGCTAGAGGCGCCAGGGAGAGGACTGAAGCTTTCTTT. Its protein is CSARGARERTEAFF.

V usage is TRBV20-1 and J usage is TRBJ2-7, with a tentative D call TRBD2 (6 bases). The length of the CDR3 is 13 residues. The V end was cut by 1 base, the J end by 3 bases, with 10 bases between. Per germline, CDR1 DFQATT and CDR2 SNEGSKA (reference sequence). As DNA, the CDR3 is TGCAGTGCTAGAGGGAAAGCGGGCTACGAGCAGTACTTC. It specifies CSARGKAGYEQYF.

V gene TRBV6-6 combines with J gene TRBJ1-2, with 10 bases matching TRBD1. This CDR3 spans 15 amino acids. Losses at the gene ends were 4 bases for V and 3 bases for J; bases not matched to a gene: 5. CDR1 and CDR2 (germline): MNHNY, SVGAGI (reference sequence). CDR3 coding DNA: TGTGCCAGCAGTTCCCGGGACAGGGGAGACTATGGCTACACCTTC. It translates to CASSSRDRGDYGYTF.

The genes are TRBV4-1 and TRBJ2-4; 8 nucleotides match TRBD2. From germline, CDR1 is MGHRA and CDR2 YSYEKL. V trimming: 8 bases; J trimming: 1 base; junction bases outside the gene matches: 7. This CDR3 is 15 amino acids long. CDR3 residues: CASGRLAMAKNIQYF. As DNA, the CDR3 is TGCGCCAGCGGTCGACTAGCGATGGCCAAAAACATTCAGTACTTC.

This chain uses TRBV9 with TRBJ2-5; D ambiguous. The germline gives CDR1 SGDLS, CDR2 YYNGEE. This CDR3 region has 13 residues. The V end lost 2 bases, the J end lost 5 bases, and 10 bases lay between the germline ends. The CDR3 DNA is TGTGCCAGCAGCGTCGAACCGAGGGAGACCCAGTACTTC. Translating gives CASSVEPRETQYF.

This chain joins TRBV29-1 and TRBJ1-2; tentatively, D is TRBD1 (6 bases). V lost 6 bases and J 5 bases, leaving 16 bases between the germline ends. Germline CDR1 SQVTM, CDR2 ANQGSEA. This CDR3 spans 13 amino acids. The CDR3 DNA reads as TGCAGCGTCTTCCTCTCACAGGGTTATGGCTACACCTTC. Protein product: CSVFLSQGYGYTF.